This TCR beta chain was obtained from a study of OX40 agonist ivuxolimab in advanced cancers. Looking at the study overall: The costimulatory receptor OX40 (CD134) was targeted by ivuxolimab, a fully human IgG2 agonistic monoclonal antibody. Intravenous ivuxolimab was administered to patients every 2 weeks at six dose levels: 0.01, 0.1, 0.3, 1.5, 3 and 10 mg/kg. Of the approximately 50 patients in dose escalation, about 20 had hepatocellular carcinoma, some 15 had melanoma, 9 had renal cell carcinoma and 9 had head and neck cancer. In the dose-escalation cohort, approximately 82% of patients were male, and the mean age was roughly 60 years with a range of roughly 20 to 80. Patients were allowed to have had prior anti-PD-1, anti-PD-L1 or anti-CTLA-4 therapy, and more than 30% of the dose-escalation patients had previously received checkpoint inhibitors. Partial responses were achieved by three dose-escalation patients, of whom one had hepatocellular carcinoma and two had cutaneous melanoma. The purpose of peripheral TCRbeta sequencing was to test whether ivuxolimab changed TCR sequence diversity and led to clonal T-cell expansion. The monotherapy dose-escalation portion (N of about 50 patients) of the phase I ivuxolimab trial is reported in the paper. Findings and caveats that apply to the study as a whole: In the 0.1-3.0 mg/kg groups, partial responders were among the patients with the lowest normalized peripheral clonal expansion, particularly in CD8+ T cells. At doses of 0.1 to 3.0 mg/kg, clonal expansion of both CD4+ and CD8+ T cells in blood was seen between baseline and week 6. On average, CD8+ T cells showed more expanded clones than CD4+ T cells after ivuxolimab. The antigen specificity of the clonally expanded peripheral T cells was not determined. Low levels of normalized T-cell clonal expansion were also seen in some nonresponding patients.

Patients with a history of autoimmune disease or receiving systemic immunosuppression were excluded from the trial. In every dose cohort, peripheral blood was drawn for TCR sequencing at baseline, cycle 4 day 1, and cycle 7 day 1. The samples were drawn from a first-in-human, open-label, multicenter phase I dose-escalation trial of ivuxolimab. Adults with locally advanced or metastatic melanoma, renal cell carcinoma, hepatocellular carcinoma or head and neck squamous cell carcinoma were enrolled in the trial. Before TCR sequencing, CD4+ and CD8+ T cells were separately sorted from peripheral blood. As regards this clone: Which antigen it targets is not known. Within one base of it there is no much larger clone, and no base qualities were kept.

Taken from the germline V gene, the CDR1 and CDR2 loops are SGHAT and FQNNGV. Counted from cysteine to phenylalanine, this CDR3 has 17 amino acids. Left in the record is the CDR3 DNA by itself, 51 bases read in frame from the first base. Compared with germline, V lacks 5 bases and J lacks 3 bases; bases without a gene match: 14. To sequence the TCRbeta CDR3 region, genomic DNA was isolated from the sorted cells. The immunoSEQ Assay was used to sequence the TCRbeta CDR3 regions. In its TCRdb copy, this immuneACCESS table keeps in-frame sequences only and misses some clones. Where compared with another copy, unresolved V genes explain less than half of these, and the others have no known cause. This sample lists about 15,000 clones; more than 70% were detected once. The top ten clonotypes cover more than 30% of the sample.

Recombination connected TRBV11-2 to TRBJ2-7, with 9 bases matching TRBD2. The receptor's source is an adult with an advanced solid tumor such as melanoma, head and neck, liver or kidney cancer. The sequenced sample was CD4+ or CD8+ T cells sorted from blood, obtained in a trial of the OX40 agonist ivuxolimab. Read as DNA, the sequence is TGTGCCAGCAGCCACCCCCCTGGGGTGACTAGCGGCTACGAGCAGTACTTC. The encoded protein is CASSHPPGVTSGYEQYF.